Listed here is a single TCR beta chain. The record originates from a study of shared clonotypes between healthy human individuals. The CDR3 has 17 residues. CDR1 is SQVTM and CDR2 is ANQGSEA in the germline V gene. V shed 7 bases and J shed 6 bases, with 31 bases lying between them. Data came from immunoSEQ multiplex PCR; TCRdb stores just in-frame clones and leaves some out. Among around 700,000 clones listed, around 72% were seen once. V gene TRBV29-1 combines with J gene TRBJ2-7, with D perhaps TRBD1 (8 bases). This TCR came from a woman in her 30s in good health. Sequencing used memory CD4+ T cells sorted from blood. Subset described: CD45RA-negative fraction. The CDR3 sequence is CSATISGGRGRSGEQYF. The CDR3 coding sequence is TGCAGCGCCACGATCTCGGGAGGCAGGGGGCGATCCGGCGAGCAGTACTTC.